The sequence of this TCR beta chain was determined in a study of blood T cells in healthy people across ages. Findings and caveats of the study: Greater diversity and more naive CD4+ cells were seen in long-lived donors than in aged donors. Changes in expanded clonotypes were possibly confounded, as the CMV status of donors was unknown.

As for this clonotype: Its matching antigen is unknown. This may be a read error: a much more frequent sequence differs by one nucleotide.

Per the germline V gene, CDR1 is DFQATT and CDR2 is SNEGSKA (reference sequence). CDR3 size: 14 residues. Donors each provided roughly 10 milliliters of peripheral blood. The use of a sample-barcoded 5' primer and a J-beta primer mix characterized a second PCR of roughly 6 to 11 cycles. MiXCR, applied by TCRdb to the 5' RACE reads, yields one record per CDR3 protein. The sample shows some 900,000 distinct CDR3 sequences, around 30% of them seen only once. The chain combines TRBV20-1 with TRBJ2-5, with 7 bases aligning to TRBD2. The J call could be wrong; TRBJ2-7 is a better fit for the DNA end. The receptor comes from a woman over 75 in good health. Sequencing used blood. The CDR3 region is CSARDLAVTNEQYF. The CDR3 DNA reads as TGCAGTGCTAGAGATCTAGCGGTCACCAACGAGCAGTACTTC.